This record looks at one TCR beta chain sequence and its context. The antigen is unknown. In germline, CDR1 is SNHLY, CDR2 FYNNEI. The V end was cut by 2 bases, the J end by 4 bases, with 18 bases between. The CDR3 is made up of 17 amino acids. The data belong to a study of T cell repertoires in cytomegalovirus infection. As for the study in general: As its CMV epitopes, the study selected recently identified HLA-C-restricted and well-studied HLA-B-restricted targets. Public TCR beta signatures indicated both CMV infection and matching HLA type.

The study's findings and limits: The cumulative frequency of public TCR beta families identified carriers of CMV plus the relevant HLA. The response measured ex vivo was dominated by TCR beta clonotypes (HLA-C-restricted and CMV-specific).

TCRdb ran MiXCR on the reads and lists one entry per CDR3 protein. The data show tens of thousands of distinct CDR3 sequences, with approximately 30% seen just once and about 60% held by the top ten. The V gene is TRBV2, the J gene TRBJ2-1; no clear D gene. This TCR was sampled from a human donor in good health (CMV status not recorded). Some clones in this sample may be carry-over from other donors' samples. Sequenced here: CD8+ T cells from cultured PBMCs, sampled from culture after CMV antigen stimulation. Here the CDR3 DNA reads TGTGCCAGCAGTGAATCTATAGCCTATTCGTCGTACAATGAGCAGTTCTTC. Residues: CASSESIAYSSYNEQFF.